These T cell receptor beta chains were read from a single sample in a study of T-cell memory formation after mild COVID-19. One entry per CDR3 protein, called by TCRdb with MiXCR from the 5' RACE reads. The sample lists roughly 550,000 distinct CDR3 sequences; 20% were seen once. The material sequenced was PBMCs or a T cell subset sorted from them (not recorded which). The source is an adult woman who had mild COVID-19 (a few samples of this study predate the infection). Cell type and time point are not known. Each CDR3 is given with its conserved first and last residue. D genes are given only for firm matches. Some rows mark clone size as missing; the rest say once, few, many or name a class of expanded clone.

>.|few|TRBJ1-2|TRBV30
TGTGCCTGGAGTCTCGGGAACATCTATGGCTACACCTTC
CAWSLGNIYGYTF
>TRBD1|many|TRBJ2-7|TRBV20-1
TGCAGTGCTAGGGTGACAGGGCTTTACGAGCAGTACTTC
CSARVTGLYEQYF
>.|.|TRBJ2-2|TRBV11-2
TGTGCCAGCAGCTTAGGTGGGGCGATCGGGGAGCTGTTTTTT
CASSLGGAIGELFF
>TRBD1|.|TRBJ2-7|TRBV6-5
TGTGCCAGCAGTTATGACAGGGACGCCTACGAGCAGTACTTC
CASSYDRDAYEQYF
>.|few|TRBJ2-5|TRBV7-9
TGTGCCAGCCAAGGGTTCCGTCTGGACACCCCGAGGGAGACCCAGTACTTC
CASQGFRLDTPRETQYF
>.|few|TRBJ1-1|TRBV24-1
TGTGCCACCAGGGCTGGATTCGACACTGAAGCTTTCTTT
CATRAGFDTEAFF
>.|few|TRBJ1-1|TRBV24-1
TGTGCCACCAGTGATTCACCGGGAAAACCTAAAGCTTTCTTT
CATSDSPGKPKAFF
>.|.|TRBJ1-2|TRBV12-3/TRBV12-4
TGTGCCAGCAGTTTATATGGGGACTATGGCTACACCTTC
CASSLYGDYGYTF
>.|.|TRBJ2-7|TRBV7-6
TGTGCCAGCAGCTTTGGGGACTTAGCATCCTACGAGCAGTACTTC
CASSFGDLASYEQYF
>TRBD1|.|TRBJ2-3|TRBV5-1
TGCGCCAGCAGCAGAGGAGACAGGGGATCTAGCACAGATACGCAGTATTTT
CASSRGDRGSSTDTQYF
>TRBD2|.|TRBJ2-1|TRBV19
TGTGCCAGTAGCGGGACTAGCGGGGGGCCCTACAATGAGCAGTTCTTC
CASSGTSGGPYNEQFF
>.|.|TRBJ2-7|TRBV15
TGTGCCACCAGCAGCCAGTTGGGATATTACGAGCAGTACTTC
CATSSQLGYYEQYF
>.|few|TRBJ2-2|TRBV6-5
TGTGCCAGCAGTTACTCGTACCTCCCAGCGGCGAACACCGGGGAGCTGTTTTTT
CASSYSYLPAANTGELFF
>TRBD1|few|TRBJ1-4|TRBV18
TGTGCCAGCTCACCGGGACAGCTTAATGAAAAACTGTTTTTT
CASSPGQLNEKLFF
>TRBD2|.|TRBJ2-6|TRBV15
TGTGCCACCAGCAGAGATCTCCTCGGCGGGAGGCCTTTCTCTGGGGCCAACGTCCTGACTTTC
CATSRDLLGGRPFSGANVLTF
>TRBD2|many|TRBJ2-1|TRBV12-3/TRBV12-4
TGTGCCAGCAGTCACCGACTAGCGGGTAACTACAATGAGCAGTTCTTC
CASSHRLAGNYNEQFF
>.|.|TRBJ2-1|TRBV4-1
TGCGCCAGCAGCCGGTACGGTGCGTACAATGAGCAGTTCTTC
CASSRYGAYNEQFF
>.|.|TRBJ2-5|TRBV3-1
TGTGCCAGCAGCCAAGGGGCAGTAGGGGAGACCCAGTACTTC
CASSQGAVGETQYF
>TRBD1|.|TRBJ2-5|TRBV29-1
TGCAGCGTCCTCATCAGGGGGAACCAAGAGACCCAGTACTTC
CSVLIRGNQETQYF
>TRBD1|.|TRBJ1-3|TRBV6-2/TRBV6-3
TGTGCCAGCAGCTACCTCCGGGACAGGGCGAGGAACACCATATATTTT
CASSYLRDRARNTIYF
>.|few|TRBJ2-3|TRBV6-5
TGTGCCAGCAGCCCGGGACAGGGTCTAGCGGGAGTCCCAGATACGCAGTATTTT
CASSPGQGLAGVPDTQYF
>.|.|TRBJ1-2|TRBV15
TGTGCCACCAGCAGAGACAGGGCCAACTATGGCTACACCTTC
CATSRDRANYGYTF
>TRBD1|.|TRBJ2-5|TRBV18
TGTGCCAGCTCACCACCGTTGGGACAGGGGGCGAGGAAGACCCAGTACTTC
CASSPPLGQGARKTQYF
>TRBD1|few|TRBJ2-2|TRBV7-9
TGTGCCAGCACGACGTCTAGACAGGGGCCCGGGGAGCTGTTTTTT
CASTTSRQGPGELFF
>.|.|TRBJ1-1|TRBV9
TGTGCCAGCAGCGTAGTTAAGGGGGGGCCAATGAACACTGAAGCTTTCTTT
CASSVVKGGPMNTEAFF
>.|many|TRBJ2-3|TRBV24-1
TGTGCCACCAGTGACCCCGGGCCCGCAAACTCAGATACGCAGTATTTT
CATSDPGPANSDTQYF
>.|.|TRBJ2-7|TRBV28
TGTGCCAGCAGTTTAAGTGGAGCTATTGAGCAGTACTTC
CASSLSGAIEQYF
>.|.|TRBJ1-1|TRBV12-3/TRBV12-4
TGTGCCAGCAGTTTTTCAACAGGGTCCGCTGAAGCTTTCTTT
CASSFSTGSAEAFF
>TRBD2|few|TRBJ2-7|TRBV18
TGTGCCAGCTCACCGAAGGGGGAGACTAGCGGTCTCACCTACGAGCAGTACTTC
CASSPKGETSGLTYEQYF
>TRBD2|.|TRBJ2-3|TRBV6-1
TGTGCCAGCAGTGTGGCGCGGGGGGCCACAGATACGCAGTATTTT
CASSVARGATDTQYF
>.|.|TRBJ1-1|TRBV12-5
TGTGCTAGTGGTCCAAAGAACCGTGCGGAAGCTTTCTTT
CASGPKNRAEAFF
>.|many|TRBJ2-3|TRBV7-8
TGTGCCAGCAGCTTAGCAGGGGCTGTCGATACGCAGTATTTT
CASSLAGAVDTQYF
>.|.|TRBJ1-1|TRBV29-1
TGCAGCGTCGTGGTCAGGGGCACTGAAGCTTTCTTT
CSVVVRGTEAFF
>TRBD1|few|TRBJ1-2|TRBV3-1
TGTGCCAGCAGCCCAACTCCGGGACAGGAGAACTATGGCTACACCTTC
CASSPTPGQENYGYTF
>.|few|TRBJ1-2|TRBV7-9
TGTGCCAGCAGCTTAGTGTCGGGGGCCTGGGGCTACACCTTC
CASSLVSGAWGYTF
>.|few|TRBJ2-5|TRBV6-5
TGTGCCAGCAGTTACGGGGGCCCGGGGAAGACCCAGTACTTC
CASSYGGPGKTQYF
>.|.|TRBJ1-4|TRBV5-1
TGCGCCAGCAGCTTCCAGGGTGCCCCAACTAATGAAAAACTGTTTTTT
CASSFQGAPTNEKLFF
>.|few|TRBJ2-1|TRBV6-2/TRBV6-3
TGTGCCAGCAGTGACGGTGGTGAGCAGTTCTTC
CASSDGGEQFF
>.|few|TRBJ1-2|TRBV7-9
TGTGCCAGCAGCTTAATGATGCGGGGGAACTATGGCTACACCTTC
CASSLMMRGNYGYTF